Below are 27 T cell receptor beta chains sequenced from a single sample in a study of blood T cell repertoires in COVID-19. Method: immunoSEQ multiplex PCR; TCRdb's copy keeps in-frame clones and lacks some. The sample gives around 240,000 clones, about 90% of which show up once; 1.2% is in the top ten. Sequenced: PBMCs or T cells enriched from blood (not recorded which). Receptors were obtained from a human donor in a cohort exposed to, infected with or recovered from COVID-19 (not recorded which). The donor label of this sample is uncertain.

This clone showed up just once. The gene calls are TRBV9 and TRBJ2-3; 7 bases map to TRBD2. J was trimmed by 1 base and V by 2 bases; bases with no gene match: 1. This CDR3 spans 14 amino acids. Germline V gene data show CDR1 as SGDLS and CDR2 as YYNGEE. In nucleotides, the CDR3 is TGTGCCAGCAGCGTCAGCGGGGGCACAGATACGCAGTATTTT. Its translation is CASSVSGGTDTQYF.

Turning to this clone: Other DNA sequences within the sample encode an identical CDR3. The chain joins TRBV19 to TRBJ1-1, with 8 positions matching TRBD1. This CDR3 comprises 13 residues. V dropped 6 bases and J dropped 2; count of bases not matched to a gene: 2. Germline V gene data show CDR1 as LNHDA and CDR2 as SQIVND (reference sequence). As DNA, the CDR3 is TGTGCCAGTAGCGGACAGGGTAACACTGAAGCTTTCTTT. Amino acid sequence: CASSGQGNTEAFF.

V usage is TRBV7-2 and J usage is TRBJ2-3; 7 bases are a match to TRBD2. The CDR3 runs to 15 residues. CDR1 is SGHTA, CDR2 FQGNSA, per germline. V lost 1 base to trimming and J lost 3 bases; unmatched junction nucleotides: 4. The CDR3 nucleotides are TGTGCCAGCAGCTTAGTTGGACTAGAAACAGATACGCAGTATTTT. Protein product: CASSLVGLETDTQYF.

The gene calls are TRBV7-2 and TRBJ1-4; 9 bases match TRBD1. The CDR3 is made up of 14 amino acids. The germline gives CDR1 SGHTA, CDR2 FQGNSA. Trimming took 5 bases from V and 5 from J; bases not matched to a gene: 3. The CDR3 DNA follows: TGTGCCAGCAGCATAGGACAGGGGAATGAAAAACTGTTTTTT. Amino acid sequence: CASSIGQGNEKLFF.

The CDR3 sequence: CASSLAYGEEAFF. For the CDR3, the DNA is TGTGCCAGTAGTCTTGCTTACGGAGAAGAAGCTTTCTTT. V gene TRBV19 combines with J gene TRBJ1-1; D is ambiguous. The CDR3 spans 13 residues. V was trimmed by 5 bases and J by 8 bases, leaving 15 bases between them. The germline gives CDR1 LNHDA, CDR2 SQIVND (reference sequence).

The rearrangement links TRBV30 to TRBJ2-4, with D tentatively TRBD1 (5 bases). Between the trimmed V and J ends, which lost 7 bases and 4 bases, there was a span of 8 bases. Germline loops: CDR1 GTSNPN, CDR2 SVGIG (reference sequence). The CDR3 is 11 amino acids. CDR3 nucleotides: TGTGCCTTCGACAGTAAAAACATTCAGTACTTC. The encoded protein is CAFDSKNIQYF.

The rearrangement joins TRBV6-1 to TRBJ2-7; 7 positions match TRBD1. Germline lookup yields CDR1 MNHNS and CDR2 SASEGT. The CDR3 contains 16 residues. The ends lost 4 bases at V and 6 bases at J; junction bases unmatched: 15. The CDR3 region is CASSVTTRKGGGEQYF. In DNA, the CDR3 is TGTGCCAGCAGTGTAACGACAAGAAAAGGGGGCGGCGAGCAGTACTTC.

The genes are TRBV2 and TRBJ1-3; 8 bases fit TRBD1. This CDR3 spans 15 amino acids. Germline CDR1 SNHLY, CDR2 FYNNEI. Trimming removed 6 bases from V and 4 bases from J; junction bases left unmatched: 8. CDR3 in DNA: TGTGCCAGCAGGTTTCAGGGGGCGCAAGGAAACACCATATATTTT. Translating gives CASRFQGAQGNTIYF.

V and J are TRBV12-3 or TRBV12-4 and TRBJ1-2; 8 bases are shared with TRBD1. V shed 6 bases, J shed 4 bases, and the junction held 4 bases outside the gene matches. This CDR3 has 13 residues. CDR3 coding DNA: TGTGCCAGCAGGGACAGGGAGACCTATGGCTACACCTTC. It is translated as CASRDRETYGYTF.

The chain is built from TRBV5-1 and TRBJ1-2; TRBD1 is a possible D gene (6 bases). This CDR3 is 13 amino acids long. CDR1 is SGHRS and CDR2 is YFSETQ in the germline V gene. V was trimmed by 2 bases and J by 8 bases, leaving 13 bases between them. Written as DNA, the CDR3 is TGCGCCAGCAGCTTAAAAGGGGGTGAGGGCTACACCTTC. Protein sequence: CASSLKGGEGYTF. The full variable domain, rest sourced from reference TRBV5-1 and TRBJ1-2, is KAGVTQTPRYLIKTRGQQVTLSCSPISGHRSVSWYQQTPGQGLQFLFEYFSETQRNKGNFPGRFSGRQFSNSRSEMNVSTLELGDSALYLCASSLKGGEGYTFGSGTRLTVV.

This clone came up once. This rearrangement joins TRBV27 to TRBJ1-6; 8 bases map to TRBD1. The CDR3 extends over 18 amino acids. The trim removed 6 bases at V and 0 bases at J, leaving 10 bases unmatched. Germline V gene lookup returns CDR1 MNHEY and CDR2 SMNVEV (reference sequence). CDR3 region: CASSSKTGASSYNSPLHF. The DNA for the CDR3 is TGTGCCAGCAGCTCTAAGACAGGGGCAAGCTCCTATAATTCACCCCTCCACTTT.

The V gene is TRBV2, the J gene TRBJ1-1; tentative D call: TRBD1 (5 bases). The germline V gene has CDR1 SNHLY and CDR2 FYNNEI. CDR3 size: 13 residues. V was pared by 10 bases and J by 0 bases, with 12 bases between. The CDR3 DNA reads TGTGCCACCCACGGGGGTCTGAACACTGAAGCTTTCTTT. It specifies CATHGGLNTEAFF. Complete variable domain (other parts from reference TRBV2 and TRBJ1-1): EPEVTQTPSHQVTQMGQEVILRCVPISNHLYFYWYRQILGQKVEFLVSFYNNEISEKSEIFDDQFSVERPDGSNFTLKIRSTKLEDSAMYFCATHGGLNTEAFFGQGTRLTVV.

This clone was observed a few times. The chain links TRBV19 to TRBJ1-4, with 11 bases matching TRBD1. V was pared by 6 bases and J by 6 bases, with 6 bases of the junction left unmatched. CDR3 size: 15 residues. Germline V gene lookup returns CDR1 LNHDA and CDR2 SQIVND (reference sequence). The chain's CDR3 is CASRNRGQGDEKLFF. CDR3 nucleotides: TGTGCCAGTAGAAATAGGGGACAGGGGGATGAAAAACTGTTTTTT.

The CDR3 DNA follows: TGCGCCAGCAGGAAGGGGATAGGCAGTGAGGTAATTGGCTACACCTTC. It is translated as CASRKGIGSEVIGYTF. The chain combines TRBV4-1 with TRBJ1-2, with D possibly matching TRBD1 (5 bases). This CDR3 contains 16 residues. Germline lookup yields CDR1 MGHRA and CDR2 YSYEKL. V was trimmed by 6 bases and J by 7 bases, leaving 24 bases between them.

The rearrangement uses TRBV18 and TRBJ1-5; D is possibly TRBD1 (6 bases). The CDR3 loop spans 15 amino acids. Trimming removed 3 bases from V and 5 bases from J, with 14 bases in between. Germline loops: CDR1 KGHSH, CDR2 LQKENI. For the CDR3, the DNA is TGTGCCAGCTCACCGGGAGCAGGGGTCCATCAGCCCCAGCATTTT. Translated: CASSPGAGVHQPQHF.

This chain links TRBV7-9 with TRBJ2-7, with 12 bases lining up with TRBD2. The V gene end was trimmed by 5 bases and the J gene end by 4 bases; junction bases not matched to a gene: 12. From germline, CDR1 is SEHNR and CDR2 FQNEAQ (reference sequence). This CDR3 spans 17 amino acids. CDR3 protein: CASSPASGGAVSYEQYF. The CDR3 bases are TGTGCCAGCAGCCCAGCTAGCGGGGGGGCCGTCAGTTACGAGCAGTACTTC.

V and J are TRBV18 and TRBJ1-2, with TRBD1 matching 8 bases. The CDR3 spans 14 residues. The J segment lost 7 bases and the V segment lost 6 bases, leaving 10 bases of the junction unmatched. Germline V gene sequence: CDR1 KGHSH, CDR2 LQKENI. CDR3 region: CASSLGGQGGGYTF. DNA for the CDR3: TGTGCCAGCTCGCTGGGAGGACAGGGTGGTGGCTACACCTTC.

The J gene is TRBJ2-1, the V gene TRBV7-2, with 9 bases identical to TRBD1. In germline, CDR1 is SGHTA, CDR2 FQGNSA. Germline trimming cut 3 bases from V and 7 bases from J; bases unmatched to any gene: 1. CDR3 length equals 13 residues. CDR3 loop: CASSLGQGNEQFF. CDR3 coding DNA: TGTGCCAGCAGCTTGGGACAGGGAAATGAGCAGTTCTTC.

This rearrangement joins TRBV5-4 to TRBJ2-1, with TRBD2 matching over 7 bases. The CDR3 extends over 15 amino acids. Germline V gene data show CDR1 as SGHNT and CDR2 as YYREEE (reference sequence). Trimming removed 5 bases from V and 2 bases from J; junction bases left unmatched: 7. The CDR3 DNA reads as TGTGCCAGCAGTCCGGGGGGAGGCACCTACAATGAGCAGTTCTTC. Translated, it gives CASSPGGGTYNEQFF. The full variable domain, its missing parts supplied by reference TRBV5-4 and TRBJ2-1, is ETGVTQSPTHLIKTRGQQVTLRCSSQSGHNTVSWYQQALGQGPQFIFQYYREEENGRGNFPPRFSGLQFPNYSSELNVNALELDDSALYLCASSPGGGTYNEQFFGPGTRLTVL.

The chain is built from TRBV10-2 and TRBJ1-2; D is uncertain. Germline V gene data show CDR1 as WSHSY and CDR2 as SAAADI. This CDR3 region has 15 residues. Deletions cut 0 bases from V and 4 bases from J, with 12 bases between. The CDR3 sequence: CASSESIGSSYGYTF. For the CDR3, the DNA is TGCGCCAGCAGTGAGTCAATAGGGAGCTCCTATGGCTACACCTTC.

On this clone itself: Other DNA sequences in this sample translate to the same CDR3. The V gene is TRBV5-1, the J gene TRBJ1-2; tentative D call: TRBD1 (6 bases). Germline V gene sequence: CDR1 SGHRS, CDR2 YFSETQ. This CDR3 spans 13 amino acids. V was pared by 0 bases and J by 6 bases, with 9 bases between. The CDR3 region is CASSLGQGNGYTF. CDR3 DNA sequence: TGCGCCAGCAGCTTGGGGCAGGGGAATGGCTACACCTTC. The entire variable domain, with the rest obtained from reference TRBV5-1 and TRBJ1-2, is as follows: KAGVTQTPRYLIKTRGQQVTLSCSPISGHRSVSWYQQTPGQGLQFLFEYFSETQRNKGNFPGRFSGRQFSNSRSEMNVSTLELGDSALYLCASSLGQGNGYTFGSGTRLTVV.

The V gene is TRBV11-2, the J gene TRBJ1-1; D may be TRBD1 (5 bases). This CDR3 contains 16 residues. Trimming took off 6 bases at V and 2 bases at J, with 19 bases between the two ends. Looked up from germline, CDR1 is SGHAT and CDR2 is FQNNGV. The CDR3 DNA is TGTGCCAGCAGTAGCGGACGGTGGGACTCTAACACTGAAGCTTTCTTT. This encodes CASSSGRWDSNTEAFF.

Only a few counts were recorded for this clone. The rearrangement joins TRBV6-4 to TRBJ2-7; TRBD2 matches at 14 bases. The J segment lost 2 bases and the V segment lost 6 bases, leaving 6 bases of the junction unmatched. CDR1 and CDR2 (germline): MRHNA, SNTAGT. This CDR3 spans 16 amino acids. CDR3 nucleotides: TGTGCCAGCAGCCACGGGACTAGCGGGAGAGCCTACGAGCAGTACTTC. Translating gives CASSHGTSGRAYEQYF.

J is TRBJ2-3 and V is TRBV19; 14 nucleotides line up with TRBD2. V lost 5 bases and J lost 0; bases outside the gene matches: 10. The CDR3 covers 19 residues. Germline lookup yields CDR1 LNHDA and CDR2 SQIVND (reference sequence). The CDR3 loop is CASSAGLAGGVTSTDTQYF. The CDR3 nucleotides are TGTGCCAGTAGTGCAGGACTAGCGGGGGGCGTTACTAGCACAGATACGCAGTATTTT.

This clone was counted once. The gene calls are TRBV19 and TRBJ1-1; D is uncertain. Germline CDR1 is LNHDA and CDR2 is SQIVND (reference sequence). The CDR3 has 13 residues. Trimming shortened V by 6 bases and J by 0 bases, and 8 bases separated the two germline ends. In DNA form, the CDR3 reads TGTGCCAGTAGCTCCACAGTGAACACTGAAGCTTTCTTT. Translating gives CASSSTVNTEAFF.

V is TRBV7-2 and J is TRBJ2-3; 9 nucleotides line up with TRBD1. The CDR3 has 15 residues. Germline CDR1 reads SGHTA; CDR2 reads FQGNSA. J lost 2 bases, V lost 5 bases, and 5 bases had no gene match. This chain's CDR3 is CASSKDRGYTDTQYF. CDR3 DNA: TGTGCCAGCAGCAAGGACAGGGGTTACACAGATACGCAGTATTTT.

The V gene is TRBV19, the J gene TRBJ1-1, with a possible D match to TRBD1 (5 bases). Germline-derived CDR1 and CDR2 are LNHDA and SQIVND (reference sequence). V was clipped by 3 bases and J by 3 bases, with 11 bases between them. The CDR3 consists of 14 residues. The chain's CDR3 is CASSIDSHHTEAFF. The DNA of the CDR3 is TGTGCCAGTAGTATCGACAGTCACCACACTGAAGCTTTCTTT.